A single sample is the source of the 9 T cell receptor beta chains below, sequenced in a study of T-cell reconstitution after alpha-beta-depleted transplantation in children (dated by TCRdb to about 2016). The treatment or condition label, read with the paper, signifies: allogeneic hematopoietic cell transplantation with graft depleted of TCRalphabeta T cells and CD19 B cells. Libraries were prepared through PCR. Sequencing was performed on an Illumina HiSeq 2500. Molecular barcoding was employed in the preparation of TCR libraries, with unique molecular identifiers being used to normalize TCRbeta repertoire quantification. TCRdb reran the public reads through fastp at Q25 and MiXCR, keeping productive beta chains. Identical CDR3 protein sequences are pooled into one entry, listed with their most common genes and DNA. The sample table contains 450,000 to 550,000 distinct CDR3 sequences; only one count was recorded for over 10% of them. The top ten hold approximately 15% of the sample.

This specimen consisted of PBMCs, mostly from graft donor cells, obtained 180 days after TCRalphabeta/CD19-depleted stem cell transplant. Receptor source: a female patient aged 2-15 years who had a stem cell transplant for aplastic anemia, so the T cells may come from the graft donor.

The chain employs TRBV20-1 and TRBJ2-2; TRBD2 matches at 8 bases. Germline assignment: CDR1 DFQATT and CDR2 SNEGSKA (reference sequence). There are 16 residues in the CDR3. Trimming cost V 0 bases and J 7 bases; bases outside gene matches: 10. The CDR3 region is CSARDWASGRGGELFF. The DNA of the CDR3 is TGCAGTGCTAGAGATTGGGCTAGCGGGCGGGGCGGGGAGCTGTTTTTT.

The V call is TRBV27, the J call TRBJ1-4, with D perhaps matching TRBD1 (5 bases). The CDR3 sequence is 16 residues long. The ends were cut back, 6 bases at V and 2 bases at J, with 16 bases in the middle. In germline, CDR1 is MNHEY, CDR2 SMNVEV (reference sequence). The CDR3 DNA is TGTGCCAGCAGCCTCGGTGCGGGGACGACTAATGAAAAACTGTTTTTT. Amino acids: CASSLGAGTTNEKLFF.

The V call is TRBV29-1, the J call TRBJ1-1; D not resolved. Germline V gene lookup returns CDR1 SQVTM and CDR2 ANQGSEA. There are 16 residues in the CDR3. The CDR3, as DNA: TGCAACCGTAGCGTACACAGAGTCGTTGGGGACACTGAAGCTTTCTTT. Protein product: CNRSVHRVVGDTEAFF.

The gene calls are TRBV28 and TRBJ1-5; D may be TRBD1 (6 bases). Germline V CDR1 and CDR2: MDHEN, SYDVKM. CDR3 length: 14 residues. The V and J ends lost 3 bases and 5 bases respectively, with 11 bases between them. The DNA for the CDR3 is TGTGCCAGCAGTTTGGCACAGGGTTATCAGCCCCAGCATTTT. Protein sequence: CASSLAQGYQPQHF.

The genes are TRBV6-4 and TRBJ2-5; D is undetermined. V was trimmed by 3 bases and J by 7 bases, leaving 12 bases between them. This CDR3 has 13 amino acids. Germline CDR1 MRHNA, CDR2 SNTAGT. The CDR3 spells CASSELLGRTQYF. In DNA, the CDR3 is TGTGCCAGCAGTGAGCTGTTAGGTCGGACCCAGTACTTC.

The chain is built from TRBV20-1 and TRBJ2-7; 9 bases align to TRBD2. The V segment lost 0 bases and the J segment 2 bases; nucleotides outside the gene matches: 5. The CDR3 extends over 15 amino acids. Per germline, CDR1 DFQATT and CDR2 SNEGSKA (reference sequence). In DNA form, the CDR3 reads TGCAGTGCTAGAGATACGGCTAGCGGGACCTACGAGCAGTACTTC. It yields the protein CSARDTASGTYEQYF.

A few counts support this clonotype. The rearrangement uses TRBV27 and TRBJ1-3; D is ambiguous. CDR1 and CDR2 (germline): MNHEY, SMNVEV (reference sequence). Trimming took off 2 bases at V and 7 bases at J, with 9 bases between the two ends. CDR3 length: 13 residues. This chain's CDR3 is CASSLVGGNTIYF. CDR3 coding DNA: TGTGCCAGCAGTTTAGTAGGAGGGAACACCATATATTTT.

This clonotype has only a few counts. The chain carries TRBV24-1 and TRBJ2-5; no firm D call. Germline CDR1 reads KGHDR; CDR2 reads SFDVKD. The CDR3 runs 12 residues. The ends were cut back, 6 bases at V and 5 bases at J, with 9 bases in the middle. In DNA form, the CDR3 reads TGTGCCACCAGTCCGGGCCCCGAGACCCAGTACTTC. As protein: CATSPGPETQYF.

Only a few counts were recorded for this clonotype. V and J are TRBV7-6 and TRBJ1-5, with D maybe TRBD1 (5 bases). There are 16 residues in the CDR3. Trimming pared 1 base from V and 1 base from J, leaving 11 bases between. The germline V gene encodes CDR1 SGHVS and CDR2 FNYEAQ. The CDR3, as DNA: TGTGCCAGCAGCTTAGGTTCAGGGCAGAGCAATCAGCCCCAGCATTTT. Translation: CASSLGSGQSNQPQHF.